These 27 T cell receptor beta chains came from one sample sequenced in a study of T cell repertoires in cytomegalovirus infection. Their antigen targets remain unknown. One entry per CDR3 protein, called by TCRdb with MiXCR from the reads. The profile covers about 570,000 distinct CDR3 sequences, with about 39% appearing a single time and more than 40% taken by the ten largest. The sample consisted of cultured PBMCs, taken from culture after CMV antigen stimulation. Receptors were obtained from a human donor in good health (CMV status not recorded). Some clones in this sample may be carry-over from other donors' samples.

This clonotype was counted once. The chain carries TRBV7-2 and TRBJ2-3; 9 positions agree with TRBD2. CDR3 length: 14 amino acids. The junction had 8 bases not matched to a gene; V was cut back by 3 bases and J by 10 bases. Germline lookup yields CDR1 SGHTA and CDR2 FQGNSA. The CDR3 sequence is CASSLREGRRAQYF. Written as DNA, the CDR3 is TGTGCCAGCAGCTTGCGGGAGGGAAGGAGGGCGCAGTATTTT.

In its sample, this clonotype was seen a few times. V and J are TRBV28 and TRBJ2-7, with D perhaps assigned TRBD1 or TRBD2 (6 bases each). Deletions cut 3 bases from V and 5 bases from J, with 11 bases between. The length of the CDR3 is 13 residues. In germline, CDR1 is MDHEN, CDR2 SYDVKM. The CDR3 DNA is TGTGCCAGCAGTTTTGGGGGGCCCAACGAGCAGTACTTC. This encodes CASSFGGPNEQYF. Combining the CDR3 with reference TRBV28 and TRBJ2-7 gives the whole variable domain DVKVTQSSRYLVKRTGEKVFLECVQDMDHENMFWYRQDPGLGLRLIYFSYDVKMKEKGDIPEGYSVSREKKERFSLILESASTNQTSMYLCASSFGGPNEQYFGPGTRLTVT.

This chain joins TRBV20-1 and TRBJ2-1; the match to TRBD2 covers 9 bases. Trimming removed 6 bases from V and 8 bases from J; junction bases left unmatched: 14. Per germline, CDR1 DFQATT and CDR2 SNEGSKA (reference sequence). The CDR3 is 15 amino acids. This CDR3 reads CSARRAAGGPDEQFF. CDR3 bases: TGCAGTGCGAGAAGGGCGGCGGGAGGGCCCGATGAGCAGTTCTTC.

This chain joins TRBV4-1 and TRBJ2-1, with TRBD2 identical over 8 bases. The ends lost 4 bases at V and 5 bases at J; junction bases unmatched: 13. Germline V lookup: CDR1 MGHRA, CDR2 YSYEKL. This CDR3 is built from 17 residues. CDR3 coding DNA: TGCGCCAGCAGCCGCACAGGAAGCGGGAGAGGGCACAATGAGCAGTTCTTC. It translates to CASSRTGSGRGHNEQFF.

The gene calls are TRBV10-3 and TRBJ2-5; tentative D call: TRBD2 (6 bases). The CDR3 extends over 14 amino acids. From germline, CDR1 is ENHRY and CDR2 SYGVKD. The germline V and J ends were trimmed by 8 bases and 5 bases, with 18 bases remaining between them. DNA of the CDR3: TGTGCCATCTCAACCGGGACTCCGGGGGAGACCCAGTACTTC. Translating gives CAISTGTPGETQYF.

This clonotype was seen only once. The chain is built from TRBV15 and TRBJ2-1, with D unclear. Trimming left V 0 bases short and J 0 bases short, with 12 bases between. Germline CDR1 and CDR2: LNHNV and YYDKDF (reference sequence). CDR3 size: 17 residues. The CDR3 reads CATSRDSDLSSYNEQFF. The CDR3 DNA is TGTGCCACCAGCAGAGATTCGGACCTGAGCTCCTACAATGAGCAGTTCTTC.

The V and J genes are TRBV7-2 and TRBJ1-6, with D perhaps TRBD1 (6 bases). Germline CDR1 reads SGHTA; CDR2 reads FQGNSA. This CDR3 has 15 residues. V was pared by 5 bases and J by 10 bases, with 18 bases between. DNA of the CDR3: TGTGCCAGCAGCCCTACAGGGACTATAGTGTCACCCCTCCACTTT. Its translation: CASSPTGTIVSPLHF.

This clonotype has just a few counts. This chain joins TRBV7-8 and TRBJ1-2; D not resolved. This CDR3 is built from 15 residues. V lost 5 bases, J lost 0 bases, and 13 bases lay in between. Germline CDR1 is SGHVS and CDR2 is FQNEAQ. The CDR3 region has the DNA TGTGCCAGCAGCCCCACTACCATCGCTAACTATGGCTACACCTTC. Translation: CASSPTTIANYGYTF.

The CDR3 bases are TGTGCCAGCAGTTATGGAGGGAACCCCCTGAACACTGAAGCTTTCTTT. Amino acids: CASSYGGNPLNTEAFF. The chain is built from TRBV6-6 and TRBJ1-1; D unclear. Per the germline V gene, CDR1 is MNHNY and CDR2 is SVGAGI (reference sequence). The length of the CDR3 is 16 residues. Trimming shortened V by 3 bases and J by 0 bases, and 14 bases separated the two germline ends.

Only a few counts were recorded for this clonotype. This rearrangement joins TRBV7-2 to TRBJ1-5, with D possibly matching TRBD1 (5 bases). The CDR3 sequence is 13 residues long. CDR1 is SGHTA and CDR2 is FQGNSA in the germline V gene. Trimming removed 5 bases from V and 7 bases from J, with 12 bases in between. CDR3 coding DNA: TGTGCCAGCAGCACGAGGGGAGGCCAGCCCCAGCATTTT. The encoded protein is CASSTRGGQPQHF.

This chain connects TRBV10-3 to TRBJ2-7; the D is unclear. Germline assignment: CDR1 ENHRY and CDR2 SYGVKD. The germline V and J ends were trimmed by 2 bases and 1 base, with 9 bases remaining between them. The CDR3 is 14 amino acids. The CDR3 region has the DNA TGTGCCATCAGTGAGGGCACGGGTTCCTACGAGCAGTACTTC. Protein: CAISEGTGSYEQYF.

The DNA of the CDR3 is TGTGCCAGCAGTTCTATGGACACCTTTCTCATGAACACTGAAGCTTTCTTT. Residues: CASSSMDTFLMNTEAFF. This rearrangement joins TRBV12-3 or TRBV12-4 to TRBJ1-1, with a possible D match to TRBD1 (5 bases). The CDR3 consists of 17 residues. With 4 bases removed from V and 0 bases from J, the gap between germline ends came to 18 bases.

This chain connects TRBV19 to TRBJ2-5; 7 positions match TRBD1. This CDR3 spans 14 amino acids. Trimming took 1 base from V and 4 from J; bases not matched to a gene: 3. CDR1 is LNHDA, CDR2 SQIVND, per germline (reference sequence). The CDR3 loop reads CASSIGTGVETQYF. The CDR3 DNA follows: TGTGCCAGTAGTATAGGTACAGGGGTAGAGACCCAGTACTTC.

The chain couples TRBV5-4 to TRBJ2-5; perhaps D is TRBD1 or TRBD2 (5 bases each). This CDR3 is built from 14 residues. V was cut by 4 bases and J by 1 base, with 11 bases left in between. From germline, CDR1 is SGHNT and CDR2 YYREEE (reference sequence). DNA for the CDR3: TGTGCCAGCAGCCCACGGGGCATCCAAGAGACCCAGTACTTC. Its translation: CASSPRGIQETQYF.

The chain is built from TRBV3-1 and TRBJ1-4, with D uncertain. Germline assignment: CDR1 LGHDT and CDR2 YNNKEL (reference sequence). The CDR3 runs to 15 residues. The ends were cut back, 3 bases at V and 6 bases at J, with 14 bases in the middle. CDR3 residues: CASSHFETRDEKLFF. CDR3 in DNA: TGTGCCAGCAGCCATTTTGAAACGCGAGATGAAAAACTGTTTTTT.

V and J are TRBV4-3 and TRBJ2-3; D gene unclear. CDR3 length equals 18 residues. CDR1 LGHNA and CDR2 YSLEER come from the germline V gene. V lost 4 bases and J 1 base, leaving 21 bases between the germline ends. CDR3 protein: CASSPTGPTQFGTDTQYF. The CDR3 DNA is TGCGCCAGCAGCCCTACGGGCCCCACTCAATTCGGCACAGATACGCAGTATTTT.

The V and J genes are TRBV25-1 and TRBJ2-7; D not certain. Germline-derived CDR1 and CDR2 are MGHDK and SYGVNS. V was shortened by 11 bases and J by 6 bases, with 5 bases between the two germline ends. The CDR3 spans 8 residues. For the CDR3, the DNA is TGTGCCCTCTCCGAGCAGTACTTC. Protein product: CALSEQYF.

This chain connects TRBV19 to TRBJ2-7; 10 nucleotides match TRBD1. V gave up 6 bases and J gave up 4 bases; unmatched junction bases: 6. This CDR3 has 14 residues. Germline V lookup: CDR1 LNHDA, CDR2 SQIVND (reference sequence). The CDR3 sequence: CASRPRQGAYEQYF. CDR3 bases: TGTGCCAGTAGACCGCGACAGGGGGCTTACGAGCAGTACTTC.

CDR3 sequence (DNA): TGCATGCGAGGCTCTAACTATGGCTACACCTTC. It encodes CMRGSNYGYTF. This chain links TRBV20-1 with TRBJ1-2; D is undetermined. Germline V CDR1 and CDR2: DFQATT, SNEGSKA (reference sequence). The CDR3 totals 11 residues.

J is TRBJ2-7 and V is TRBV5-1; 11 bases map to TRBD1. The germline V gene has CDR1 SGHRS and CDR2 YFSETQ. The trim removed 4 bases at V and 4 bases at J, leaving 4 bases unmatched. The CDR3 is 14 residues long. CDR3 bases: TGCGCCAGCAGCGGACAGGGGGCATGGTACGAGCAGTACTTC. Translated, it gives CASSGQGAWYEQYF.

This clonotype was detected only once. This chain connects TRBV7-8 to TRBJ2-7; D is unclear. The germline CDR1 and CDR2 sequences are SGHVS and FQNEAQ. Between the trimmed V and J ends, which lost 0 bases and 5 bases, there was a span of 11 bases. The CDR3 totals 14 residues. The CDR3 sequence is CASSLAVGSHEQYF. The CDR3 coding sequence is TGTGCCAGCAGCTTAGCGGTGGGGTCCCACGAGCAGTACTTC.

The V call is TRBV10-3, the J call TRBJ1-6; D not certain. Trimming removed 11 bases from V and 1 base from J, with 15 bases in between. CDR1 ENHRY and CDR2 SYGVKD come from the germline V gene. The CDR3 totals 15 residues. CDR3: CAVARWESYNSPLHF. CDR3 nucleotides: TGTGCCGTAGCCCGGTGGGAGTCCTATAATTCACCCCTCCACTTT.

This clonotype was detected a few times. The V gene is TRBV7-2, the J gene TRBJ2-3, with 7 nucleotides matching TRBD2. Germline CDR1 is SGHTA and CDR2 is FQGNSA. Unmatched junction bases numbered 9, after V lost 3 bases and J lost 9 bases. CDR3 size: 14 residues. CDR3 region: CASSFTGQAGTQYF. CDR3 DNA: TGTGCCAGCAGCTTTACCGGCCAAGCGGGGACGCAGTATTTT.

This clonotype showed up just once. The rearrangement uses TRBV4-1 and TRBJ2-1; 9 nucleotides align to TRBD2. CDR1 and CDR2 (germline): MGHRA, YSYEKL. The V and J ends lost 3 bases and 8 bases, in that order; junction bases with no gene match: 11. CDR3 size: 16 residues. DNA for the CDR3: TGCGCCAGCAGCCAGGGGTCGACTAGCGGAGTCGATGAGCAGTTCTTC. It is translated as CASSQGSTSGVDEQFF.

This clonotype came up many times. The rearrangement uses TRBV7-2 and TRBJ2-1, with a tentative D call TRBD1 (5 bases). This CDR3 is built from 16 residues. V was shortened by 5 bases and J by 0 bases, with 14 bases between the two germline ends. In germline, CDR1 is SGHTA, CDR2 FQGNSA. The CDR3 DNA reads TGTGCCAGCAGCCCCGTGTCAGGGAACTCCTACAATGAGCAGTTCTTC. This encodes CASSPVSGNSYNEQFF.

The J gene is TRBJ1-5, the V gene TRBV6-1; D is unclear. CDR3 size: 15 residues. The germline V gene encodes CDR1 MNHNS and CDR2 SASEGT. V lost 3 bases and J 0 bases, leaving 9 bases between the germline ends. The CDR3 sequence: CASSDPSNSNQPQHF. In nucleotides, the CDR3 is TGTGCCAGCAGTGACCCCAGTAATAGCAATCAGCCCCAGCATTTT.

V gene TRBV28 combines with J gene TRBJ1-5; 7 bases are shared with TRBD1. Germline assignment: CDR1 MDHEN and CDR2 SYDVKM. The V segment lost 8 bases and the J segment 4 bases; nucleotides outside the gene matches: 11. The CDR3 length is 15 residues. CDR3: CASSPPGRGNQPQHF. Here the CDR3 DNA reads TGTGCCAGCTCACCACCGGGCAGGGGGAATCAGCCCCAGCATTTT.